A selection of T cell receptor beta chains follows, all from one sample in a study of beta chain features in type 1 diabetes. Data came from immunoSEQ multiplex PCR; TCRdb stores just in-frame clones and leaves some out. The sample has some 230,000 clones, over 8.5% seen once. Sample: naive CD4+ T cells from blood. The receptors were gathered from a woman aged 18-29 years in good health. The CDR3 runs from the conserved cysteine through the conserved F or W.

V | length | CDR3
TRBV14 | 14 | CASRPSGLAEKLFF
TRBV5-1 | 15 | CASEERGGRTDTQYF
TRBV23-1 | 13 | CASSQQDRPGYTF
TRBV2 | 12 | CASSAGRGEQFF
TRBV6-1 | 14 | CASSEAQVSFEQYF
TRBV5-4 | 17 | CASSRRASGRDYNEQFF
TRBV7-9 | 15 | CASRARDRDIGELFF
TRBV25-1 | 14 | CASSEWGGNYGYTF
TRBV6-6 | 15 | CASSLMTGGNYGYTF
TRBV25-1 | 15 | CASSATGEDNQPQHF
TRBV9 | 13 | CASSVTGSTEAFF
TRBV7-9 | 16 | CASSPRGQGGGNTIYF
TRBV18 | 15 | CASSPLGKSGTEAFF
TRBV4-1 | 14 | CASSSLRVNQPQHF
TRBV9 | 13 | CASSVAGGSPLHF
TRBV6-6 | 16 | CASSRLNRGGGQPQHF